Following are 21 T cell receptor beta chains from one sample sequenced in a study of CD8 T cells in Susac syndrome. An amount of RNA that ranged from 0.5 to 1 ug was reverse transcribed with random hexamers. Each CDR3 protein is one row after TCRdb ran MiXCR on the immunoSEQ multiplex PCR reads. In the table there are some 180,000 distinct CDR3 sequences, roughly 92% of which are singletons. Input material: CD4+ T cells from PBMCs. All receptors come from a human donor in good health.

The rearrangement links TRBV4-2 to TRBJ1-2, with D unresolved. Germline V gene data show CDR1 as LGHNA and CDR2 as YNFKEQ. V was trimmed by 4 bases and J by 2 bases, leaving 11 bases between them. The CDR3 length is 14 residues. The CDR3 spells CASSLLPDNYGYTF. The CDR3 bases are TGTGCCAGCAGCCTCCTACCGGACAACTATGGCTACACCTTC.

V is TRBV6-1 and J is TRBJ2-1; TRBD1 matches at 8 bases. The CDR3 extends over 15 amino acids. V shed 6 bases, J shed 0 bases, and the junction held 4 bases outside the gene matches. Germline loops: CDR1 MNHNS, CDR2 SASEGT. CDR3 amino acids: CASRTTGGSYNEQFF. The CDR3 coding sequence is TGTGCCAGCAGAACCACAGGGGGCTCCTACAATGAGCAGTTCTTC.

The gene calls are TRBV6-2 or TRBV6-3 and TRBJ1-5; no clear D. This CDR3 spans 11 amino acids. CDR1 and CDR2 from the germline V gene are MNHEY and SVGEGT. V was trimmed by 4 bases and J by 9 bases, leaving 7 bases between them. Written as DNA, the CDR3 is TGTGCCAGCAGTTCGGCGGGGCCCCAGCATTTT. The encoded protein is CASSSAGPQHF.

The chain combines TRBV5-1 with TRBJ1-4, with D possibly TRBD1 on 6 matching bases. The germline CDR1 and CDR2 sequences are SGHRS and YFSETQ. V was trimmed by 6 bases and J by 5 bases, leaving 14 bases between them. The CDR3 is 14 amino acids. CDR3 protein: CASKIEGVNEKLFF. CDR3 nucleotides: TGCGCCAGCAAAATTGAGGGGGTAAATGAAAAACTGTTTTTT.

CDR3 protein: CASSGGTRRYF. The CDR3 DNA reads TGCGCCAGCAGCGGGGGGACACGTCGGTACTTC. The chain has TRBV5-1 and TRBJ2-4, with D possibly called TRBD1 or TRBD2 (6 bases each). V was shortened by 4 bases and J by 15 bases, with 14 bases between the two germline ends. Per the germline V gene, CDR1 is SGHRS and CDR2 is YFSETQ. The length of the CDR3 is 11 residues.

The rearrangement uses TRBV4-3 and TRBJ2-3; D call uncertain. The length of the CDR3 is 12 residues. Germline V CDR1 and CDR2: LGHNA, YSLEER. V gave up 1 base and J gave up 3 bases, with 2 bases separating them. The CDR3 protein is CASSQATDTQYF. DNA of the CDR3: TGCGCCAGCAGCCAAGCGACAGATACGCAGTATTTT.

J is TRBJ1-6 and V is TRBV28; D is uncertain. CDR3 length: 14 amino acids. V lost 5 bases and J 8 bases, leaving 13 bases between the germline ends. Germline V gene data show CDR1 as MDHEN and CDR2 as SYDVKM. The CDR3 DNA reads TGTGCCAGCAGTCACGGGGTTCGGGATTCACCCCTCCACTTT. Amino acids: CASSHGVRDSPLHF.

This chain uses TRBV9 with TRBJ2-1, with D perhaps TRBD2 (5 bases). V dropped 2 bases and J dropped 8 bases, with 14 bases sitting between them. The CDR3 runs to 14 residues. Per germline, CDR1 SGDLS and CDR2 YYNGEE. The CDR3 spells CASSVASPLDEQFF. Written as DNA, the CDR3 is TGTGCCAGCAGCGTGGCTAGCCCTCTTGATGAGCAGTTCTTC.

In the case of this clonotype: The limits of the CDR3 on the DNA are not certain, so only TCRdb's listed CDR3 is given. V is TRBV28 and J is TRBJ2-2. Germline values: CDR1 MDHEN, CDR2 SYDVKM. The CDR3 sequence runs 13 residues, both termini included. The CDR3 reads CASSTFGNGELFF.

The CDR3 sequence is CASSWAPTDTQYF. The CDR3 nucleotides are TGCGCCAGCAGCTGGGCTCCCACAGATACGCAGTATTTT. The genes are TRBV5-1 and TRBJ2-3; D is uncertain. The CDR3 spans 13 residues. Germline-derived CDR1 and CDR2 are SGHRS and YFSETQ. Trimming removed 3 bases at V and 2 bases at J, with 7 bases between.

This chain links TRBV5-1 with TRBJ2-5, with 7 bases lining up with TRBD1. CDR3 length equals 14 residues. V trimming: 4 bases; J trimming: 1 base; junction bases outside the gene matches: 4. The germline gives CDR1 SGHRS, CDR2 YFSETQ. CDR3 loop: CASSPQGIQETQYF. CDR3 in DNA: TGCGCCAGCAGCCCACAGGGGATCCAAGAGACCCAGTACTTC.

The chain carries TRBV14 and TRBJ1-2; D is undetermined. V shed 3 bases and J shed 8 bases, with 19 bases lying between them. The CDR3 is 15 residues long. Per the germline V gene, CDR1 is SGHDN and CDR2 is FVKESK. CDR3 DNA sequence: TGTGCCAGCAGCCAGCTAGGACGGGTCCTGGGGGGCTACACCTTC. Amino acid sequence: CASSQLGRVLGGYTF.

CDR3 residues: CASSPIEVRNEKLFF. CDR3 DNA: TGTGCCAGCTCACCAATAGAGGTCCGGAATGAAAAACTGTTTTTT. The chain is built from TRBV18 and TRBJ1-4; D gene ambiguous. Germline values: CDR1 KGHSH, CDR2 LQKENI. The CDR3 is made up of 15 amino acids. Trimming took off 2 bases at V and 5 bases at J, with 12 bases between the two ends.

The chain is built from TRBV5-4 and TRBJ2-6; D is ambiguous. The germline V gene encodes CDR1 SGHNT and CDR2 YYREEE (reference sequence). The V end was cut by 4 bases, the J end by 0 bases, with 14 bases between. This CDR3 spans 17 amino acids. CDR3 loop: CASSTVPFNSGANVLTF. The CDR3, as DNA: TGTGCCAGCAGCACAGTCCCCTTCAACTCTGGGGCCAACGTCCTGACTTTC.

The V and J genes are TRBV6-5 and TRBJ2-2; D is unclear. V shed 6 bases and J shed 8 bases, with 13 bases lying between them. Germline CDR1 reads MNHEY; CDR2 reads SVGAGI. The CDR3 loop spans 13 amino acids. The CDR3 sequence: CASRPGPLGELFF. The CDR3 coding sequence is TGTGCCAGCAGGCCCGGGCCCCTAGGGGAGCTGTTTTTT.

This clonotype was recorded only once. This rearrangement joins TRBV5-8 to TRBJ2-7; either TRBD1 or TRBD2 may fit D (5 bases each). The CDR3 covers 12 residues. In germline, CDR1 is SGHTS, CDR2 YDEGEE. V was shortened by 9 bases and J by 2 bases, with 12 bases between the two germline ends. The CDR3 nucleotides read TGTGCCACCCAGGGAGTCACCTACGAGCAGTACGTC. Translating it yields CATQGVTYEQYV.

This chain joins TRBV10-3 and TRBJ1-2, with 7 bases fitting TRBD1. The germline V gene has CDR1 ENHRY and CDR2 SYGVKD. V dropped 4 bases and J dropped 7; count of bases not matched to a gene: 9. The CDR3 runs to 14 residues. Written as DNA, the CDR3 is TGTGCCATCAGTGTGGAGGGGGCCCTGTCTGGCTACACCTTC. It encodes CAISVEGALSGYTF.

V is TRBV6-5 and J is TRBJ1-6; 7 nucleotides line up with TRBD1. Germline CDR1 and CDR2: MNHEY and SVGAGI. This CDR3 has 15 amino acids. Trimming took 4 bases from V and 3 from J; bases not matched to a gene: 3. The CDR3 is CASSSRGNYNSPLHF. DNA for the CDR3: TGTGCCAGCAGTTCCAGGGGGAACTATAATTCACCCCTCCACTTT.

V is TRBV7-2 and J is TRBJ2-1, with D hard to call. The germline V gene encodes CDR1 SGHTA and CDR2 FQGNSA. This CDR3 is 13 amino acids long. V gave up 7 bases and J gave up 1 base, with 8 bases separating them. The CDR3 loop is CASNPESYNEQFF. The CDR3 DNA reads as TGTGCCAGCAACCCGGAGTCCTACAATGAGCAGTTCTTC.

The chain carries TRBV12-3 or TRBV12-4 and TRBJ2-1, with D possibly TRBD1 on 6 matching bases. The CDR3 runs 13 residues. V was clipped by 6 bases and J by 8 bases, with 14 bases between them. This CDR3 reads CASRSTRGYEQFF. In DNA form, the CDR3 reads TGTGCCAGCAGGTCTACCAGGGGTTATGAGCAGTTCTTC.

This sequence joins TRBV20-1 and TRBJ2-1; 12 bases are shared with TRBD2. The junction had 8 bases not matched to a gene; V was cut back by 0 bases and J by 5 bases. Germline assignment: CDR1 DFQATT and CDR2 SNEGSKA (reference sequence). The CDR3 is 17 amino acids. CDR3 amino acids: CSARDPSGTSGHNEQFF. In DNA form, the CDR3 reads TGCAGTGCTAGAGATCCTTCCGGGACTAGCGGGCACAATGAGCAGTTCTTC.